The 4 T cell receptor beta chains below all came from one sample that was sequenced in a study of sequential checkpoint blockade in melanoma. Sample treatment: randomized to nivolumab then ipilimumab (arm A) or the reverse (arm B). Using immunoSEQ multiplex PCR, the repertoire was profiled, and TCRdb retains in-frame clones only, with some absent. Of 40,000 or so clones detected, about nine tenths appear once; the ten largest clones hold more than 10%. This specimen was CD8+ T cells sorted from blood (inferred from file names), taken from a patient given nivolumab and ipilimumab in sequence. The receptors were gathered from a human donor with melanoma.

This chain links TRBV7-3 with TRBJ1-2; 12 nucleotides agree with TRBD1. This CDR3 spans 15 amino acids. J was trimmed by 6 bases and V by 4 bases; bases with no gene match: 6. The germline CDR1 and CDR2 sequences are SGHTA and FQGTGA. CDR3 amino acids: CASSSSGTGGNGYTF. CDR3 bases: TGTGCCAGCAGCTCGTCCGGGACAGGGGGCAATGGCTACACCTTC.

The rearrangement joins TRBV15 to TRBJ2-7; D unclear. The CDR3 loop spans 13 amino acids. V dropped 8 bases and J dropped 6 bases, with 17 bases sitting between them. Germline-derived CDR1 and CDR2 are LNHNV and YYDKDF (reference sequence). CDR3 sequence (DNA): TGTGCCACCGAGTCCTACCCGTCGGGCGAGCAGTACTTC. Protein product: CATESYPSGEQYF.

V gene TRBV13 combines with J gene TRBJ1-1, with TRBD1 as a possible D gene (5 bases). The germline V and J ends were trimmed by 3 bases and 3 bases, with 11 bases remaining between them. This CDR3 has 14 residues. Germline V gene lookup returns CDR1 PRHDT and CDR2 FYEKMQ (reference sequence). This CDR3 is CASSFGADYTEAFF. The CDR3 nucleotides read TGTGCCAGCAGCTTTGGGGCAGATTACACTGAAGCTTTCTTT. The full variable domain, completed using reference TRBV13 and TRBJ1-1, is AAGVIQSPRHLIKEKRETATLKCYPIPRHDTVYWYQQGPGQDPQFLISFYEKMQSDKGSIPDRFSAQQFSDYHSELNMSSLELGDSALYFCASSFGADYTEAFFGQGTRLTVV.

The table lists this clone with a few counts. The rearrangement uses TRBV19 and TRBJ2-7; 10 bases are shared with TRBD1. The V gene's germline CDR1 is LNHDA and CDR2 SQIVND (reference sequence). With V trimmed by 5 bases and J by 0 bases, 4 bases remained unmatched. CDR3 length: 15 amino acids. Here the CDR3 reads CASSWTGGTSYEQYF. The DNA for the CDR3 is TGTGCCAGTAGTTGGACAGGGGGGACCTCCTACGAGCAGTACTTC.